This TCR beta chain was recorded in a study of blood T cell repertoires in COVID-19. Study summary: Acute-phase and convalescent COVID-19 samples originated in the United States, Italy and Spain. T cells, B-cell-depleted T cells, or PBMCs provided the cDNA or gDNA that served as material.

This clone was counted a single time. Trimming stripped 1 base from V and 5 bases from J, with 14 bases between. Germline values: CDR1 LGHDT, CDR2 YNNKEL (reference sequence). This CDR3 spans 15 amino acids. Source study methods: Amplified reference gene primers provided the basis for estimating nucleated cell counts. Sequencing was performed with immunoSEQ multiplex PCR; in TCRdb, only in-frame clones are kept and a portion is missing. Clone size and the V and J calls come from that table; the DNA yielded D and trimming. The table records over 200,000 clones, approximately 80% of them present only once.

This chain connects TRBV3-1 (or the pseudogene TRBV3-2) to TRBJ1-1; a possible D gene is TRBD1 (5 bases). This receptor was obtained from a middle-aged man with acute or convalescent COVID-19. Sequenced material: peripheral blood. The CDR3 protein is CASSQGPQEGTEAFF. CDR3 DNA sequence: TGTGCCAGCAGCCAAGGGCCCCAGGAGGGGACTGAAGCTTTCTTT.